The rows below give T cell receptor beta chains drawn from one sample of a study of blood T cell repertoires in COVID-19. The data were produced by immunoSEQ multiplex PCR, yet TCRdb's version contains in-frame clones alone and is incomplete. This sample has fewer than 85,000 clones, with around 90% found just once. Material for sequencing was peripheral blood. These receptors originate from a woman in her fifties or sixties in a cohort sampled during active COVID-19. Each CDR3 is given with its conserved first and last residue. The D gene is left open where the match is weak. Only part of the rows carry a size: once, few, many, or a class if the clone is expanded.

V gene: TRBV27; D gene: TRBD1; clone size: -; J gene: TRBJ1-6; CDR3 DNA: TGTGCCAGCAGTTTCACTTTCGTGGCAGGGGGCCATAATTCACCCCTCCACTTT; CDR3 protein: CASSFTFVAGGHNSPLHF
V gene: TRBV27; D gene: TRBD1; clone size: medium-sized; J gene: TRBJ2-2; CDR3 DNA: TGTGCCAGCAGTATTTCACAGGGGTATAACGGGGAGCTGTTTTTT; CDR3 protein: CASSISQGYNGELFF
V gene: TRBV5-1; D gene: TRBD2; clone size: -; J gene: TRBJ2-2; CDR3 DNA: TGCGCCAGCAGCAGGGGACTAGCGGTGAACACCGGGGAGCTGTTTTTT; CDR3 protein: CASSRGLAVNTGELFF
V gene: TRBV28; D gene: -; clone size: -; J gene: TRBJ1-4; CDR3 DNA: TGTGCCAGCAGTTCTCCAGAGGGTGTTCCTGCAACTAATGAAAAACTGTTTTTT; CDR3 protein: CASSSPEGVPATNEKLFF
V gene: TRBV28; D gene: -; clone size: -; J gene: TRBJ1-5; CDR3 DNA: TGTGCCAGCAGTACGGGGAAGAAGCCCCAGCATTTT; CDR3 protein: CASSTGKKPQHF
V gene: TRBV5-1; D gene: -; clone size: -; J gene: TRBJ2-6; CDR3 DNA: TGCGCCAGCAGCTTCGGACAGGGGGCCAACGTCCTGACTTTC; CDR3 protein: CASSFGQGANVLTF
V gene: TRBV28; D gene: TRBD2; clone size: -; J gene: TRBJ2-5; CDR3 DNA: TGTGCCAGCAGTTTAAGGACTAGCGGGGAAGAGACCCAGTACTTC; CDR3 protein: CASSLRTSGEETQYF
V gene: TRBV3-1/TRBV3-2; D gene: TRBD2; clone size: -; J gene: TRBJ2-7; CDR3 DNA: TGTGCCAGCAGCCCCCTAGCGGGTCTCCCCTACGAGCAGTACTTC; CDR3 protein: CASSPLAGLPYEQYF
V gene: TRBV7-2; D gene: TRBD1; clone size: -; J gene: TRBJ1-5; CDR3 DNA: TGTGCCAGCAGCTTGCGACAGGGACAGGGCGAAGCCCAGCATTTT; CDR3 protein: CASSLRQGQGEAQHF
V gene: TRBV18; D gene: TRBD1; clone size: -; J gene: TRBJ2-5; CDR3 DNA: TGTGCCAGCTCGGCCGACAACAGGGGCCCCCAGTACTTC; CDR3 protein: CASSADNRGPQYF
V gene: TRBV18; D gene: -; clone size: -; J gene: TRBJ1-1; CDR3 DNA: TGTGCCAGCTCACCGCGGGCCTCGAACACTGAAGCTTTCTTT; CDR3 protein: CASSPRASNTEAFF
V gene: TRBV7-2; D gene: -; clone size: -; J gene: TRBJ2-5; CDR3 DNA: TGTGCCAGCAGCATCTGGACAGGAGGGTCAGAGACCCAGTACTTC; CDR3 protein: CASSIWTGGSETQYF
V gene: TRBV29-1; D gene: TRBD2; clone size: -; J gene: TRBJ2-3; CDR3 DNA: TGCAGCGCCTCCGATGTGACTAGCGGGAAATTTAGTGCGCAGTATTTT; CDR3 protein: CSASDVTSGKFSAQYF
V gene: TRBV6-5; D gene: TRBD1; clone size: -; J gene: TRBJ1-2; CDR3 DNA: TGTGCCAGCAGTCGGACAGGGGGCTATGGCTACACCTTC; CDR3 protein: CASSRTGGYGYTF
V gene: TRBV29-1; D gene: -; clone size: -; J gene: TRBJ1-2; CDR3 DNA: TGCAGCGCTGCGGGGGGAAATGGCTACACCTTC; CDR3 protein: CSAAGGNGYTF
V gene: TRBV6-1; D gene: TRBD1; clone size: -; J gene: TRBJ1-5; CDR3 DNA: TGTGCCAGCAGTGAAGTAGGGGGCTTGGTTCAGCCCCAGCATTTT; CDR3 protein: CASSEVGGLVQPQHF
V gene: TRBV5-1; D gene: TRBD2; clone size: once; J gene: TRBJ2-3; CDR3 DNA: TGCGCCAGCAGCCCGGGACTAGCGGGGCTCACAGATACGCAGTATTTT; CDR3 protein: CASSPGLAGLTDTQYF
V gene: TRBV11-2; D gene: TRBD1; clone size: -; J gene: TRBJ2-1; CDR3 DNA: TGTGCCAGCAGCTTAGGTAGGACAGGGGCGATCCATGAGCAGTTCTTC; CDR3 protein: CASSLGRTGAIHEQFF
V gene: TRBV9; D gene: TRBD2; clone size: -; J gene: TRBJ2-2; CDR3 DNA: TGTGCCAGCAGCGGAGGGAGGGCCGGGTCCGGGGAGCTGTTTTTT; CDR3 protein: CASSGGRAGSGELFF
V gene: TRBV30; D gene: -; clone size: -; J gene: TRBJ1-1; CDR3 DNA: TGTGCCTGGAGTGTACGACATGAAGCTTTCTTT; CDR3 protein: CAWSVRHEAFF
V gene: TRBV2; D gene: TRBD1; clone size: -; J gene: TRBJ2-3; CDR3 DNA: TGTGCCAGCAGGGGACAGGGAGCAGATACGCAGTATTTT; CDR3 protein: CASRGQGADTQYF
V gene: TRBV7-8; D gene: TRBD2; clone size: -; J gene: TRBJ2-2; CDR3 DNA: TGTGCCAGCAGCCAATCGGTCCGGACTAGGCACACCGGGGAGCTGTTTTTT; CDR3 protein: CASSQSVRTRHTGELFF
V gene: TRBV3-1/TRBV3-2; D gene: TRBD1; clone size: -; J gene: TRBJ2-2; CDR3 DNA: TGTGCCAGCAGCTTTCGACAGGGGGGAAAGGCCGGGGAGCTGTTTTTT; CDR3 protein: CASSFRQGGKAGELFF
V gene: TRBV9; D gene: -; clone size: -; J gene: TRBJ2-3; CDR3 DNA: TGTGCCAGCAGCGTAGAGGGGCACACAGATACGCAGTATTTT; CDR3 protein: CASSVEGHTDTQYF
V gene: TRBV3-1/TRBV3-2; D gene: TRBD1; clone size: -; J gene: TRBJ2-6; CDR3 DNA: TGTGCCAGCAGCCAATGGGACAGGGGGCTCGGGGCCAACGTCCTGACTTTC; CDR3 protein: CASSQWDRGLGANVLTF
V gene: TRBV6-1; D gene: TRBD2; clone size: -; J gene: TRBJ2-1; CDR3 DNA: TGTGCCAGCAGTGAAATGTTGGCTAGCGGGAGTTTATACAATGAGCAGTTCTTC; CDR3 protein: CASSEMLASGSLYNEQFF
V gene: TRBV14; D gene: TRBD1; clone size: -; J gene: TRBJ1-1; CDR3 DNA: TGTGCCAGCAGCCGGGACAGGAACACTGAAGCTTTCTTT; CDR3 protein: CASSRDRNTEAFF
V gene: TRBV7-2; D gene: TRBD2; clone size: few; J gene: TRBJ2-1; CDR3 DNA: TGTGCCAGCAGCTCTAGCGGATTTTCCTACAATGAGCAGTTCTTC; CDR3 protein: CASSSSGFSYNEQFF
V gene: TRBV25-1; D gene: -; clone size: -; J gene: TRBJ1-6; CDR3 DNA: TGTGCCAGCAGTGAATACGTGGGCTCACCCCTCCACTTT; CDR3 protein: CASSEYVGSPLHF
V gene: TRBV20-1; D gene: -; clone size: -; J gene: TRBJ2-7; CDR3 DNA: TGCAGTGCTAGAGCAACCTACGAGCAGTACTTC; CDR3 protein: CSARATYEQYF
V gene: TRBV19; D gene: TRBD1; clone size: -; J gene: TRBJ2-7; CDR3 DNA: TGTGCCAGTAGCCACCTCCTCGGGACAGGGATCAACGAGCAGTACTTC; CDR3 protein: CASSHLLGTGINEQYF
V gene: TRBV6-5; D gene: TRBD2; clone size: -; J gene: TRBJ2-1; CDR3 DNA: TGTGCCAGCAGTTACATGACTAGCGGTAACAATGAGCAGTTCTTC; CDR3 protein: CASSYMTSGNNEQFF
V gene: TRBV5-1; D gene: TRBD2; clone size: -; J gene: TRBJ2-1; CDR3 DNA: TGCGCCAGCAGCTTGAAACTAGCGGGAAACAATGAGCAGTTCTTC; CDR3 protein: CASSLKLAGNNEQFF
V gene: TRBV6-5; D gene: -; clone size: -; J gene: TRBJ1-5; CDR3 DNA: TGTGCCCTGGGCCGGGGAAACAATCAGCCCCAGCATTTT; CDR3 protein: CALGRGNNQPQHF
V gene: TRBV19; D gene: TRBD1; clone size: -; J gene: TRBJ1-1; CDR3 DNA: TGTGCCAGTAGTATAAAGACAGGGGGGAACTACGGAACTGAAGCTTTCTTT; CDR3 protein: CASSIKTGGNYGTEAFF
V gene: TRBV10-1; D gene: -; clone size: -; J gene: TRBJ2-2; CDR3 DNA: TGCGCCAGCAGTGCCGGGAGCCCGAACACCGGGGAGCTGTTTTTT; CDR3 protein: CASSAGSPNTGELFF
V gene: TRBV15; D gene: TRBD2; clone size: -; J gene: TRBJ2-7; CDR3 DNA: TGTGCCACCAGCAGACCTGGGACTAACGAGCAGTACTTC; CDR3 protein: CATSRPGTNEQYF
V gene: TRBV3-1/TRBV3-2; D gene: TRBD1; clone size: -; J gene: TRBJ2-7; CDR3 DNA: TGTGCCAGCAACTACAGGGACAGGGCTGGAGAGCAGTACTTC; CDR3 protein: CASNYRDRAGEQYF
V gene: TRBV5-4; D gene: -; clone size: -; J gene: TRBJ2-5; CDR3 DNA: TGTGCCAGCAGCCCCGCGTTGGACTTGCAAGAGACCCAGTACTTC; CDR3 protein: CASSPALDLQETQYF
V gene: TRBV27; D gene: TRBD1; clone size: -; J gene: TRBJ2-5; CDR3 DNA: TGTGCCAGCAGTTTAGGGACAGCCGGACAAGAGACCCAGTACTTC; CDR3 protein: CASSLGTAGQETQYF
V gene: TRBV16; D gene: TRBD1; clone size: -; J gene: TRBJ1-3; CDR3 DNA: TGTGCCAGCAGCCAAAGGACAGGGGGATCTGGAAACACCATATATTTT; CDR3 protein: CASSQRTGGSGNTIYF
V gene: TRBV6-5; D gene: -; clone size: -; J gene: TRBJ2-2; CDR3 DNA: TGTGCCAGCAGTTACTCGACCGGGATAAACGCCGGGGAGCTGTTTTTT; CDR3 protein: CASSYSTGINAGELFF
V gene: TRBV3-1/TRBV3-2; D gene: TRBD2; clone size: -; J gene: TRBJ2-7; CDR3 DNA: TGTGCCAGCAGCCAAGCAGCGGGGGGTACCTACGAGCAGTACTTC; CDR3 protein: CASSQAAGGTYEQYF
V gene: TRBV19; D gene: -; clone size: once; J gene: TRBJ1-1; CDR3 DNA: TGTGCCAGTAGTATAGATAACTGGAGACCCGCTGAAGCTTTCTTT; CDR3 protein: CASSIDNWRPAEAFF
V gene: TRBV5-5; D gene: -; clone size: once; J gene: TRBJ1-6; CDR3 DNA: TGTGCCAGCAGCATCAACCAGGGTGCGAATTCACCCCTCCACTTT; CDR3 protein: CASSINQGANSPLHF
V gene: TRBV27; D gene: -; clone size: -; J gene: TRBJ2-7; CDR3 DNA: TGTGCCAGCAGCTCCTTTTGGGACACCAACTACGAGCAGTACTTC; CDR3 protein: CASSSFWDTNYEQYF
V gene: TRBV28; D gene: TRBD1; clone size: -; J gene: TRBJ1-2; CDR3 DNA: TGTGCCAGCAGTAGCCCGGGACAGGGGAGAGGATACGGCTACACCTTC; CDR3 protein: CASSSPGQGRGYGYTF
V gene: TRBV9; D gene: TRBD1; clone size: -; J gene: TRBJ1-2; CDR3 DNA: TGTGCCAGCAGCTCTTCGACAGGGGTCCCTGGCTACACCTTC; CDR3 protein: CASSSSTGVPGYTF
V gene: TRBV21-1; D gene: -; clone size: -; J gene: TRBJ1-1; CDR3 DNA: TGTGCCAGCAGCAAGGGGATGGGGCACACTGAAGCTTTCTTT; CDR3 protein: CASSKGMGHTEAFF
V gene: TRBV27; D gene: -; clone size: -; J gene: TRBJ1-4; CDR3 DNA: TGTGCCAGCGGCAGGGTACATGAAAAACTGTTTTTT; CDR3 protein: CASGRVHEKLFF
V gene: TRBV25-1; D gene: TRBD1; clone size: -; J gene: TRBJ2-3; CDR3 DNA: TGTGCCAGCGTCTACCGGGACAGGGGGATTGATACGCAGTATTTT; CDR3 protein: CASVYRDRGIDTQYF